The TCR beta chain described here comes from a study of blood T cell repertoires in COVID-19. In the study overall: Italy, Spain and the United States were the sources of the convalescent and acute COVID-19 samples.

Cohorts were determined from participant-reported clinical history. Donors in Cohort 3 who had recovered were those with two negative PCRs, healthcare professional clearance, or resolution of their symptoms. Source study methods: Estimation of nucleated cell counts was performed using reference gene primer amplification. Libraries were prepared by immunoSEQ multiplex PCR; TCRdb keeps only in-frame clonotypes and omits some of them. V and J calls and clone size follow that table, whereas D and trimming were derived from the DNA. Of 150,000 to 200,000 clones detected, 70% to 90% appear once; the ten largest clones hold about 6.3%. V lost 1 base to trimming and J lost 3 bases, with 13 bases between them. CDR1 and CDR2 (germline): MNHNS, SASEGT. The CDR3 loop spans 15 amino acids.

Sequencing used PBMCs or T cells enriched from blood (not recorded which). V and J are TRBV6-1 and TRBJ2-7, with TRBD1 as a possible D gene (6 bases). The sequence was obtained from a woman between 45 and 65 years old who had recovered from COVID-19. CDR3 sequence reads: CASSEGAGDLYEQYF. Here the CDR3 DNA reads TGTGCCAGCAGTGAAGGGGCAGGGGACCTCTACGAGCAGTACTTC.